A single sample gave rise to the 26 T cell receptor beta chains below, sequenced in a study of OX40 agonist ivuxolimab in advanced cancers. Method: immunoSEQ multiplex PCR; TCRdb's copy keeps in-frame clones and lacks some. The table records about 77,000 clones, about four fifths of them present only once. Material: CD4+ or CD8+ T cells sorted from blood, obtained in a trial of the OX40 agonist ivuxolimab. These receptor sequences come from an adult with an advanced solid tumor such as melanoma, head and neck, liver or kidney cancer.

The V gene is TRBV5-5, the J gene TRBJ2-6; D may be TRBD2 (5 bases). Germline loops: CDR1 SGHKS, CDR2 YYEKEE (reference sequence). Trimming took 2 bases from V and 7 from J, leaving 13 bases between them. This CDR3 spans 15 amino acids. In DNA form, the CDR3 reads TGTGCCAGCAGCTTATCGGGGAGTGGAGCCAACGTCCTGACTTTC. Translation gives CASSLSGSGANVLTF.

The rearrangement joins TRBV11-1 to TRBJ2-2; TRBD1 matches at 8 bases. The CDR3 is 15 residues long. Per germline, CDR1 SGHAT and CDR2 FQDESV (reference sequence). V was pared by 5 bases and J by 4 bases, with 6 bases of the junction left unmatched. The CDR3 reads CASSPPTGGTGELFF. As DNA, the CDR3 is TGTGCCAGCAGCCCGCCCACAGGGGGCACCGGGGAGCTGTTTTTT.

This clone was found a few times. J is TRBJ1-1 and V is TRBV6-1, with 7 nucleotides matching TRBD1. V shed 7 bases and J 4 bases; nucleotides not matched to a gene: 9. The CDR3 has 14 residues. Per the germline V gene, CDR1 is MNHNS and CDR2 is SASEGT. This chain's CDR3 is CASIPGQTLTEAFF. In nucleotides, the CDR3 is TGTGCCAGCATCCCGGGACAGACTCTCACTGAAGCTTTCTTT.

The V gene is TRBV5-1, the J gene TRBJ2-1, with 7 positions matching TRBD2. Unmatched junction bases numbered 5, after V lost 3 bases and J lost 2 bases. This CDR3 is built from 15 residues. Germline CDR1 SGHRS, CDR2 YFSETQ. The CDR3: CASSSASGPYNEQFF. Here the CDR3 DNA reads TGCGCCAGCAGCTCCGCTAGCGGACCCTACAATGAGCAGTTCTTC.

The rearrangement joins TRBV5-6 to TRBJ1-1; D ambiguous. The germline V and J ends were trimmed by 6 bases and 7 bases, with 13 bases remaining between them. Germline CDR1 and CDR2: SGHDT and YYEEEE. CDR3 length: 12 residues. The CDR3 loop reads CASTVTGSEAFF. DNA of the CDR3: TGTGCCAGCACCGTAACCGGGAGTGAAGCTTTCTTT.

The chain is built from TRBV11-1 and TRBJ2-3; D possibly uses TRBD1 or TRBD2 (6 bases each). V shed 5 bases and J shed 3 bases, with 21 bases lying between them. The V gene's germline CDR1 is SGHAT and CDR2 FQDESV (reference sequence). The CDR3 has 17 amino acids. CDR3 sequence: CASSRKGGPGWTDTQYF. The CDR3 DNA reads TGTGCCAGCAGCCGCAAAGGGGGGCCGGGGTGGACAGATACGCAGTATTTT.

This clone appeared a few times. V usage is TRBV28 and J usage is TRBJ2-3; D might be TRBD2 (6 bases). The V gene's germline CDR1 is MDHEN and CDR2 SYDVKM. CDR3 length equals 13 residues. V lost 6 bases to trimming and J lost 1 base, with 8 bases between them. In DNA form, the CDR3 reads TGTGCCAGCAGGTGGGGGGGCACAGATACGCAGTATTTT. The encoded protein is CASRWGGTDTQYF.

This clone was recorded a few times. The chain joins TRBV9 to TRBJ1-2, with D possibly matching TRBD1 (6 bases). This CDR3 has 15 amino acids. Trimming stripped 0 bases from V and 2 bases from J, with 11 bases between. The germline gives CDR1 SGDLS, CDR2 YYNGEE. CDR3 bases: TGTGCCAGCAGCGTAGCCCCGGGGGCAAACTATGGCTACACCTTC. It translates to CASSVAPGANYGYTF.

The chain uses TRBV2 and TRBJ1-2; D is undetermined. Trimming left V 4 bases short and J 3 bases short, with 12 bases between. The CDR3 loop spans 14 amino acids. The germline V gene encodes CDR1 SNHLY and CDR2 FYNNEI. The CDR3 nucleotides read TGTGCCAGCAGTGCTGCCAGCGGGGACTATGGCTACACCTTC. It yields the protein CASSAASGDYGYTF.

This clone was observed once. V is TRBV28 and J is TRBJ2-5; the match to TRBD1 covers 8 bases. The end of the DNA is better explained by TRBJ2-7, so the J call may be wrong. This CDR3 region has 14 residues. Germline V CDR1 and CDR2: MDHEN, SYDVKM. CDR3 DNA sequence: TGTGCCAGCAGTTCCGGGACAGGAGCCTACGAGCAGTACTTC. As protein: CASSSGTGAYEQYF.

The chain employs TRBV4-1 and TRBJ1-6; no clear D gene. The CDR3 sequence is 15 residues long. The germline V gene has CDR1 MGHRA and CDR2 YSYEKL. V lost 1 base and J lost 0, with 4 bases in between. The CDR3 here is CASSQGSSYNSPLHF. CDR3 coding DNA: TGCGCCAGCAGCCAAGGGAGCTCCTATAATTCACCCCTCCACTTT.

This chain joins TRBV4-1 and TRBJ1-3; TRBD1 agrees at 7 bases. V shed 6 bases and J 0 bases; nucleotides not matched to a gene: 5. CDR1 is MGHRA and CDR2 is YSYEKL in the germline V gene. CDR3 length: 15 residues. The DNA for the CDR3 is TGCGCCAGCAGTCCCGGACAGGTCTCTGGAAACACCATATATTTT. Protein product: CASSPGQVSGNTIYF.

The chain employs TRBV4-2 and TRBJ2-1; 10 bases align to TRBD2. The CDR3 runs 16 residues. The junction had 6 bases not matched to a gene; V was cut back by 0 bases and J by 7 bases. The germline V gene encodes CDR1 LGHNA and CDR2 YNFKEQ. The CDR3 DNA sequence: TGTGCCAGCAGCCAAGACAGGACTAGCGGTGGGAATGAGCAGTTCTTC. This codes for CASSQDRTSGGNEQFF.

The V call is TRBV10-2, the J call TRBJ2-7; 10 positions match TRBD2. The germline CDR1 and CDR2 sequences are WSHSY and SAAADI. Germline trimming cut 6 bases from V and 0 bases from J; bases unmatched to any gene: 8. The CDR3 totals 16 residues. CDR3 bases: TGCGCCAGCAGGGATCGGACTAGCGGAAGCTCCTACGAGCAGTACTTC. Amino acids: CASRDRTSGSSYEQYF.

This chain links TRBV10-3 with TRBJ1-6, with D possibly being TRBD1 (5 bases). This CDR3 spans 14 amino acids. Trimming removed 4 bases from V and 4 bases from J, with 8 bases in between. Germline CDR1 ENHRY, CDR2 SYGVKD. The CDR3 DNA reads as TGTGCCATCAGTGGAGGGGAGTATAATTCACCCCTCCACTTT. Its protein is CAISGGEYNSPLHF.

This clone appeared once. The chain employs TRBV28 and TRBJ2-4; weak D call: TRBD1 (6 bases). Trimming left V 6 bases short and J 1 base short, with 19 bases between. Germline CDR1 and CDR2: MDHEN and SYDVKM. The CDR3 is 17 amino acids. The CDR3 sequence is CASRATTGKGAKNIQYF. The CDR3 DNA reads TGTGCCAGCAGAGCTACTACAGGGAAAGGGGCCAAAAACATTCAGTACTTC.

This chain joins TRBV4-1 and TRBJ2-1; possible D gene TRBD2, 5 bases. The V gene lost 2 bases and the J gene lost 4 bases, with 9 bases spanning the gap. This CDR3 is 14 amino acids long. The germline V gene has CDR1 MGHRA and CDR2 YSYEKL. The CDR3 sequence is CASSQSTTYNEQFF. For the CDR3, the DNA is TGCGCCAGCAGCCAATCGACTACTTACAATGAGCAGTTCTTC.

This chain joins TRBV7-2 and TRBJ2-5; D is uncertain. The V and J ends lost 5 bases and 6 bases respectively, with 13 bases between them. The CDR3 sequence is 13 residues long. Looked up from germline, CDR1 is SGHTA and CDR2 is FQGNSA. CDR3: CASSRDSTKTQYF. The CDR3 coding sequence is TGTGCCAGCAGCCGAGATAGCACGAAGACCCAGTACTTC. Complete variable domain (other parts from reference TRBV7-2 and TRBJ2-5): GAGVSQSPSNKVTEKGKDVELRCDPISGHTALYWYRQSLGQGLEFLIYFQGNSAPDKSGLPSDRFSAERTGGSVSTLTIQRTQQEDSAVYLCASSRDSTKTQYFGPGTRLLVL.

This chain connects TRBV18 to TRBJ2-3; D is unclear. This CDR3 is built from 15 residues. Trimming cost V 3 bases and J 0 bases, with 10 bases left between them. Germline loops: CDR1 KGHSH, CDR2 LQKENI. Here the CDR3 DNA reads TGTGCCAGCTCACCCAGCCTCACTAGCACAGATACGCAGTATTTT. Its protein product is CASSPSLTSTDTQYF. The variable domain in full, with the rest retrieved from reference TRBV18 and TRBJ2-3, is NAGVMQNPRHLVRRRGQEARLRCSPMKGHSHVYWYRQLPEEGLKFMVYLQKENIIDESGMPKERFSAEFPKEGPSILRIQQVVRGDSAAYFCASSPSLTSTDTQYFGPGTRLTVL.

The V gene is TRBV7-9, the J gene TRBJ1-2, with a weak D call TRBD1 (6 bases). The CDR3 consists of 14 residues. The V end lost 5 bases, the J end lost 8 bases, and 18 bases lay between the germline ends. The germline gives CDR1 SEHNR, CDR2 FQNEAQ (reference sequence). CDR3 DNA sequence: TGTGCCAGCAGCGCCGGGACCGGACAGTTGGGCTACACCTTC. Protein sequence: CASSAGTGQLGYTF. The full variable domain, in which reference TRBV7-9 and TRBJ1-2 provide the parts outside the CDR3, is DTGVSQNPRHKITKRGQNVTFRCDPISEHNRLYWYRQTLGQGPEFLTYFQNEAQLEKSRLLSDRFSAERPKGSFSTLEIQRTEQGDSAMYLCASSAGTGQLGYTFGSGTRLTVV.

In DNA form, the CDR3 reads TGTGCCAGCAGACGAGGGAGAGGAAGCACTGAAGCTTTCTTT. Protein sequence: CASRRGRGSTEAFF. The rearrangement links TRBV6-5 to TRBJ1-1; unclear D gene. The V end lost 6 bases, the J end lost 4 bases, and 15 bases lay between the germline ends. There are 14 residues in the CDR3. CDR1 and CDR2 from the germline V gene are MNHEY and SVGAGI.

In nucleotides, the CDR3 is TGTGCCAGCCTTCTGTTTAGAGAAGCTTTCTTT. As protein: CASLLFREAFF. V is TRBV21-1 and J is TRBJ1-1. TRBV21-1 is a recognized pseudogene. CDR3 size: 11 residues.

J is TRBJ2-1 and V is TRBV10-3; D possibly matches TRBD1 or TRBD2 (5 bases each). Trimming took 2 bases from V and 0 from J, leaving 11 bases between them. The CDR3 is 16 residues long. The germline CDR1 and CDR2 sequences are ENHRY and SYGVKD. DNA of the CDR3: TGTGCCATCAGTGAGCACCGGGACCACTCCTACAATGAGCAGTTCTTC. It translates to CAISEHRDHSYNEQFF.

This clone is a singleton in its sample. The rearrangement uses TRBV6-5 and TRBJ2-5, with D tentatively TRBD1 or TRBD2 (6 bases each). CDR3 length: 13 residues. The V end lost 6 bases, the J end lost 7 bases, and 15 bases lay between the germline ends. From germline, CDR1 is MNHEY and CDR2 SVGAGI. The DNA of the CDR3 is TGTGCCAGCAGGCCGTCAGGAGGGGGGACCCAGTACTTC. Translation gives CASRPSGGGTQYF.

The rearrangement joins TRBV14 to TRBJ2-7; D is unclear. Germline CDR1 and CDR2: SGHDN and FVKESK. The CDR3 has 12 amino acids. Trimming removed 2 bases at V and 6 bases at J, with 8 bases between. The CDR3 protein is CASSQQASEQYF. In nucleotides, the CDR3 is TGTGCCAGCAGCCAACAGGCTTCCGAGCAGTACTTC. Drawing the rest from reference TRBV14 and TRBJ2-7, the complete variable domain is EAGVTQFPSHSVIEKGQTVTLRCDPISGHDNLYWYRRVMGKEIKFLLHFVKESKQDESGMPNNRFLAERTGGTYSTLKVQPAELEDSGVYFCASSQQASEQYFGPGTRLTVT.

A few counts support this clone. The chain recombines TRBV6-5 with TRBJ2-7; D remains ambiguous. Deletions cut 2 bases from V and 7 bases from J, with 6 bases between. CDR1 MNHEY and CDR2 SVGAGI come from the germline V gene. The CDR3 is 11 amino acids. This chain's CDR3 is CASSYGREQYF. The CDR3 coding sequence is TGTGCCAGCAGTTACGGGCGGGAGCAGTACTTC.